These T cell receptor beta chains were read from a single sample in a study of T cell changes during pregnancy in multiple sclerosis. TCRdb's copy holds only in-frame clones and misses some; the assay was immunoSEQ multiplex PCR. This table holds roughly 63,000 clones, 93% found once. The material sequenced was CD8+ T cells from peripheral blood mononuclear cells, taken in the second trimester of pregnancy. The receptors stem from a female donor with multiple sclerosis, enrolled in a pregnancy study. CDR3s include the opening cysteine and the closing phenylalanine or tryptophan. D genes are given only for firm matches. The size of a clone is reported for some rows only, either as once, few or many, or as a class for expanded clones.

j_gene,v_gene,d_gene,abundance,CDR3nt,CDR3aa
TRBJ2-7,TRBV4-2,TRBD2,NA,TGTGCCAGCAGCCAAGATTTGACTAGCGGGATCCACGAGCAGTACTTC,CASSQDLTSGIHEQYF
TRBJ2-7,TRBV7-6,NA,NA,TGTGCCAGCAGCTTTGCGGGTCCGTACGAGCAGTACTTC,CASSFAGPYEQYF
TRBJ2-2,TRBV7-9,NA,NA,TGTGCCAGCACTCAGTTAGGGGAGCTGTTTTTT,CASTQLGELFF
TRBJ1-1,TRBV4-1,NA,few,TGCGCCAGCAGCCAGCTCTATTTGAACACTGAAGCTTTCTTT,CASSQLYLNTEAFF
TRBJ2-2,TRBV25-1,NA,NA,TGTGCCAGCAGTTTGTGGACAAGGAACACCGGGGAGCTGTTTTTT,CASSLWTRNTGELFF
TRBJ1-1,TRBV18,NA,NA,TGTGCCAGCTCATTCTTTCCGCCCGGGACTGCGAACACTGAAGCTTTCTTT,CASSFFPPGTANTEAFF
TRBJ1-2,TRBV23-1,TRBD1,NA,TGCGCCAGCAGCCAGGCTGGGACAGAGTACTATGGCTACACCTTC,CASSQAGTEYYGYTF
TRBJ2-1,TRBV4-1,TRBD2,NA,TGCGCCAGCAGCCAAGATATACTAGCGGTATACAATGAGCAGTTCTTC,CASSQDILAVYNEQFF
TRBJ2-7,TRBV5-1,TRBD1,once,TGCGCCAGCAGCGCCCGGGACAGGGGGCGTGTCGAGCAGTACTTC,CASSARDRGRVEQYF
TRBJ2-5,TRBV28,TRBD2,NA,TGTGCCAGCAGCCCCCTAGCGGGAGCCAGAGGGGAGACCCAGTACTTC,CASSPLAGARGETQYF
TRBJ2-4,TRBV11-2,TRBD2,NA,TGTGCCAGCAGCTCCTTAGCGGGAGGGCCCGTCTTCGCCAAAAACATTCAGTACTTC,CASSSLAGGPVFAKNIQYF
TRBJ2-7,TRBV7-9,TRBD1,NA,TGTGCCAGCAGCTCGGGGACCCTGGACAGGCTTCGACACGAGCAGTACTTC,CASSSGTLDRLRHEQYF
TRBJ2-7,TRBV13,TRBD2,NA,TGTGCCAGCTCGAAGCGGGAGAGCTCCTACGAGCAGTACTTC,CASSKRESSYEQYF
TRBJ2-3,TRBV6-5,TRBD2,NA,TGTGCGTCCGGGACTAGCGTTGCAGATACGCAGTATTTT,CASGTSVADTQYF
TRBJ1-5,TRBV2,TRBD1,NA,TGTGCCAGCAGCGGGACAGGGGACTTTAGCAATCAGCCCCAGCATTTT,CASSGTGDFSNQPQHF
TRBJ2-4,TRBV18,TRBD2,NA,TGTGCCAGCTCACCCGGGACTAGCGAGAGCATTCAGTACTTC,CASSPGTSESIQYF
TRBJ2-7,TRBV6-6,NA,NA,TGTGCCAGCAGTTTCATACTGACAGGAGCGGTCTACGAGCAGTACTTC,CASSFILTGAVYEQYF